This entry lists 29 T cell receptor beta chains sequenced from one sample in a study of blood T cell repertoires in COVID-19. The assay was immunoSEQ multiplex PCR, and TCRdb's table has in-frame clones only and misses some. The table has about 45,000 clones, around 83% seen once; the top ten hold roughly 6.2%. The sample taken for sequencing was peripheral blood. The receptors come from a woman older than 75 with acute or convalescent COVID-19.

The chain is built from TRBV18 and TRBJ1-6; D is perhaps TRBD1 (6 bases). The germline V gene has CDR1 KGHSH and CDR2 LQKENI. Trimming pared 5 bases from V and 7 bases from J, leaving 12 bases between. The CDR3 has 14 residues. CDR3 sequence: CASSARGGNSPLHF. CDR3 coding DNA: TGTGCCAGCTCAGCAAGGGGGGGGAATTCACCCCTCCACTTT. The full variable domain, in which reference TRBV18 and TRBJ1-6 provide the parts outside the CDR3, is NAGVMQNPRHLVRRRGQEARLRCSPMKGHSHVYWYRQLPEEGLKFMVYLQKENIIDESGMPKERFSAEFPKEGPSILRIQQVVRGDSAAYFCASSARGGNSPLHFGNGTRLTVT.

The chain joins TRBV10-1 to TRBJ1-3, with D maybe TRBD1 (5 bases). Germline CDR1 reads WNHNN; CDR2 reads SYGVQD (reference sequence). V lost 5 bases and J 0 bases, leaving 11 bases between the germline ends. The CDR3 consists of 15 residues. CDR3 in DNA: TGCGCCAGCAGTCCGGACATCCGCTCTGGAAACACCATATATTTT. It translates to CASSPDIRSGNTIYF.

The chain uses TRBV7-2 and TRBJ1-5; tentative D call: TRBD1 (5 bases). The CDR3 runs to 19 residues. Germline V gives CDR1 SGHTA, CDR2 FQGNSA. Trimming cost V 2 bases and J 0 bases, with 20 bases left between them. The CDR3 sequence: CASSLRTWGSLNSNQPQHF. CDR3 sequence (DNA): TGTGCCAGCAGCTTAAGAACTTGGGGCAGCCTGAATAGCAATCAGCCCCAGCATTTT.

CDR3 amino acids: CASSQLGLGNQPQHF. The DNA of the CDR3 is TGCGCCAGCAGCCAACTGGGGCTGGGCAATCAGCCCCAGCATTTT. This chain joins TRBV4-1 and TRBJ1-5, with D maybe TRBD1 (5 bases). The CDR3 runs 15 residues. The germline V gene encodes CDR1 MGHRA and CDR2 YSYEKL. With 2 bases removed from V and 2 bases from J, the gap between germline ends came to 10 bases.

This clone came up once. The chain links TRBV5-6 to TRBJ1-2, with TRBD1 matching over 9 bases. Germline V gene data show CDR1 as SGHDT and CDR2 as YYEEEE. The CDR3 extends over 17 amino acids. The junction had 8 bases not matched to a gene; V was cut back by 0 bases and J by 2 bases. The CDR3 sequence: CASSLEGQGIQNYGYTF. In nucleotides, the CDR3 is TGTGCCAGCAGCTTGGAGGGACAGGGAATTCAGAACTATGGCTACACCTTC.

The chain carries TRBV6-5 and TRBJ1-4; a possible D gene is TRBD1 (5 bases). Per the germline V gene, CDR1 is MNHEY and CDR2 is SVGAGI. The CDR3 sequence is 16 residues long. V was trimmed by 0 bases and J by 7 bases, leaving 15 bases between them. The CDR3 sequence is CASSYSAGRTGEKLFF. The CDR3, as DNA: TGTGCCAGCAGTTACTCGGCAGGGCGGACCGGTGAAAAACTGTTTTTT.

This sequence joins TRBV11-2 and TRBJ1-1; 10 nucleotides match TRBD1. CDR1 and CDR2 from the germline V gene are SGHAT and FQNNGV. This CDR3 has 17 residues. V was pared by 5 bases and J by 2 bases, with 11 bases of the junction left unmatched. Here the CDR3 reads CASSPGQGVVGNTEAFF. CDR3 nucleotide sequence: TGTGCCAGCAGCCCTGGACAGGGGGTGGTCGGTAACACTGAAGCTTTCTTT.

The CDR3 DNA sequence: TGTGCCAGCTCACCAGTGTCAGGGGATAATTCACCCCTCCACTTT. Its protein is CASSPVSGDNSPLHF. The chain carries TRBV18 and TRBJ1-6; D is possibly TRBD1 (6 bases). Germline V gene lookup returns CDR1 KGHSH and CDR2 LQKENI. Trimming took off 2 bases at V and 5 bases at J, with 10 bases between the two ends. This CDR3 region has 15 residues. Full variable domain (remainder filled in from reference TRBV18 and TRBJ1-6): NAGVMQNPRHLVRRRGQEARLRCSPMKGHSHVYWYRQLPEEGLKFMVYLQKENIIDESGMPKERFSAEFPKEGPSILRIQQVVRGDSAAYFCASSPVSGDNSPLHFGNGTRLTVT.

The chain has TRBV9 and TRBJ2-3, with a tentative D call TRBD2 (6 bases). The V end was cut by 4 bases, the J end by 1 base, with 16 bases between. The CDR3 runs 16 residues. Germline CDR1 and CDR2: SGDLS and YYNGEE. CDR3 sequence (DNA): TGTGCCAGCAGCTGGAGGGCGGGGCAGGGCACAGATACGCAGTATTTT. Translating gives CASSWRAGQGTDTQYF.

The chain employs TRBV9 and TRBJ2-7; the D gene is possibly TRBD2 (5 bases). Germline lookup yields CDR1 SGDLS and CDR2 YYNGEE. V was shortened by 2 bases and J by 0 bases, with 12 bases between the two germline ends. The CDR3 loop spans 15 amino acids. The CDR3 loop is CASSVRSGSSYEQYF. The CDR3 coding sequence is TGTGCCAGCAGCGTCCGGAGTGGGAGCTCCTACGAGCAGTACTTC.

At least ten counts were recorded for this clone. Other nucleotide sequences in the sample specify the same CDR3. The genes are TRBV2 and TRBJ2-2; 8 bases line up with TRBD2. V lost 4 bases and J lost 3; bases outside the gene matches: 4. Germline-derived CDR1 and CDR2 are SNHLY and FYNNEI. CDR3 length equals 15 residues. The chain's CDR3 is CASSVLAGDTGELFF. The CDR3 nucleotides read TGTGCCAGCAGTGTTCTAGCGGGTGACACCGGGGAGCTGTTTTTT. Using reference TRBV2 and TRBJ2-2 for the parts outside the CDR3, the full variable domain is EPEVTQTPSHQVTQMGQEVILRCVPISNHLYFYWYRQILGQKVEFLVSFYNNEISEKSEIFDDQFSVERPDGSNFTLKIRSTKLEDSAMYFCASSVLAGDTGELFFGEGSRLTVL.

The genes are TRBV19 and TRBJ1-5; the match to TRBD1 covers 9 bases. J was trimmed by 8 bases and V by 0 bases; bases with no gene match: 5. The length of the CDR3 is 15 residues. Germline values: CDR1 LNHDA, CDR2 SQIVND (reference sequence). CDR3 in amino acids: CASSIEDRGGKPQHF. DNA of the CDR3: TGTGCCAGTAGTATAGAGGACAGGGGAGGGAAGCCCCAGCATTTT.

The chain links TRBV18 to TRBJ2-3; TRBD1 is a possible D gene (7 bases). Germline values: CDR1 KGHSH, CDR2 LQKENI. The CDR3 is made up of 16 amino acids. The V end was cut by 4 bases, the J end by 6 bases, with 20 bases between. The CDR3 spells CASSLSTGRSMDTQYF. The CDR3 DNA is TGTGCCAGCTCACTTTCGACAGGGAGGTCTATGGATACGCAGTATTTT.

The chain recombines TRBV2 with TRBJ1-4; 11 nucleotides match TRBD1. CDR1 SNHLY and CDR2 FYNNEI come from the germline V gene. This CDR3 has 15 amino acids. The V gene end was trimmed by 6 bases and the J gene end by 7 bases; junction bases not matched to a gene: 7. CDR3 in amino acids: CASRPGQGAVEKLFF. Written as DNA, the CDR3 is TGTGCCAGCAGACCCGGACAGGGGGCGGTTGAAAAACTGTTTTTT.

The chain combines TRBV10-2 with TRBJ2-1, with 8 nucleotides matching TRBD1. Germline trimming cut 2 bases from V and 6 bases from J; bases unmatched to any gene: 6. The CDR3 loop spans 15 amino acids. Germline V lookup: CDR1 WSHSY, CDR2 SAAADI. The DNA of the CDR3 is TGCGCCAGCAGTGAGCGGGGCACAGGGGGCAATGAGCAGTTCTTC. Amino acids: CASSERGTGGNEQFF.

J is TRBJ1-6 and V is TRBV7-2; TRBD1 aligns across 8 bases. This CDR3 has 13 residues. The germline V gene has CDR1 SGHTA and CDR2 FQGNSA. The V and J ends lost 5 bases and 8 bases, in that order; junction bases with no gene match: 2. The chain's CDR3 is CASSPQGDSPLHF. In DNA form, the CDR3 reads TGTGCCAGCAGCCCACAGGGGGATTCACCCCTCCACTTT.

This chain joins TRBV24-1 and TRBJ1-1; TRBD1 is a possible D gene (5 bases). The CDR3 is 15 amino acids. Germline loops: CDR1 KGHDR, CDR2 SFDVKD. The V end lost 5 bases, the J end lost 1 base, and 13 bases lay between the germline ends. CDR3 bases: TGTGCCACCAGTGGTGCTAGGGGTAGGAACACTGAAGCTTTCTTT. This sequence encodes CATSGARGRNTEAFF.

This chain connects TRBV18 to TRBJ1-2; no definite D call. This CDR3 is 15 amino acids long. Germline lookup yields CDR1 KGHSH and CDR2 LQKENI. V lost 3 bases and J 6 bases, leaving 17 bases between the germline ends. DNA for the CDR3: TGTGCCAGCTCACCCGTTTCGGCACCGGGGAATGGCTACACCTTC. It encodes CASSPVSAPGNGYTF.

J is TRBJ1-2 and V is TRBV19, with a possible D match to TRBD1 (6 bases). V was pared by 5 bases and J by 3 bases, with 16 bases between. Per germline, CDR1 LNHDA and CDR2 SQIVND (reference sequence). CDR3 length equals 15 residues. DNA for the CDR3: TGTGCCAGTAGTCGAATGCGGGGGGCAGACTATGGCTACACCTTC. This translates into CASSRMRGADYGYTF.

This chain uses TRBV3-1 (or the pseudogene TRBV3-2) with TRBJ1-3; the D is unclear. This CDR3 region has 14 residues. Germline V CDR1 and CDR2: LGHDT, YNNKEL (reference sequence). Trimming took off 4 bases at V and 4 bases at J, with 11 bases between the two ends. CDR3 amino acids: CASSRLSVGNTIYF. In DNA form, the CDR3 reads TGTGCCAGCAGCCGACTGTCCGTCGGAAACACCATATATTTT.

This clone was detected once. The chain combines TRBV5-1 with TRBJ2-5, with no clear D. Trimming shortened V by 6 bases and J by 5 bases, and 20 bases separated the two germline ends. Per germline, CDR1 SGHRS and CDR2 YFSETQ. The CDR3 has 15 residues. The CDR3 reads CASIPIIGSSETQYF. In DNA form, the CDR3 reads TGCGCCAGCATCCCGATTATTGGTAGCAGTGAGACCCAGTACTTC.

This rearrangement joins TRBV6-6 to TRBJ1-3, with D hard to call. Germline V gene data show CDR1 as MNHNY and CDR2 as SVGAGI (reference sequence). The CDR3 extends over 13 amino acids. Trimming took off 6 bases at V and 4 bases at J, with 10 bases between the two ends. The CDR3 region is CASRLGSGNTIYF. Here the CDR3 DNA reads TGTGCCAGCAGACTCGGGTCCGGAAACACCATATATTTT.

This clone has just one count. This chain links TRBV5-1 with TRBJ2-2; unclear D gene. The CDR3 is made up of 14 amino acids. CDR1 and CDR2 from the germline V gene are SGHRS and YFSETQ. Trimming stripped 2 bases from V and 2 bases from J, with 7 bases between. CDR3 sequence reads: CASSFDTNTGELFF. The CDR3 region has the DNA TGCGCCAGCAGCTTTGACACAAACACCGGGGAGCTGTTTTTT.

The genes are TRBV2 and TRBJ1-1, with D uncertain. There are 12 residues in the CDR3. Germline V gives CDR1 SNHLY, CDR2 FYNNEI. Trimming removed 6 bases from V and 10 bases from J, with 15 bases in between. The CDR3 spells CASSTMFSGAFF. The DNA of the CDR3 is TGTGCCAGCAGCACAATGTTCTCGGGAGCTTTCTTT.

The chain couples TRBV7-8 to TRBJ1-1, with D perhaps matching TRBD1 (6 bases). This CDR3 comprises 15 residues. In germline, CDR1 is SGHVS, CDR2 FQNEAQ. V was cut by 0 bases and J by 1 base, with 9 bases left in between. DNA for the CDR3: TGTGCCAGCAGCTTAGCTCGGACAGCGAACACTGAAGCTTTCTTT. Protein: CASSLARTANTEAFF.

The chain links TRBV11-2 to TRBJ1-6; 7 bases align to TRBD1. This CDR3 comprises 15 residues. Germline CDR1 reads SGHAT; CDR2 reads FQNNGV. V lost 0 bases, J lost 5 bases, and 1 base stayed unmatched. DNA of the CDR3: TGTGCCAGCAGCTTAGAGGGACAGAATAATTCACCCCTCCACTTT. Encoded protein: CASSLEGQNNSPLHF.

V gene TRBV20-1 combines with J gene TRBJ2-4; D is possibly TRBD2 (5 bases). Germline CDR1 is DFQATT and CDR2 is SNEGSKA (reference sequence). The CDR3 runs to 11 residues. The CDR3 region is CSLAEENIQYF. CDR3 bases: TGCAGCCTAGCCGAGGAAAACATTCAGTACTTC.

This sequence joins TRBV12-5 and TRBJ2-7; D perhaps matches TRBD2 (5 bases). Germline loops: CDR1 LGHNT, CDR2 FRNRAP. The CDR3 loop spans 15 amino acids. Trimming took 0 bases from V and 2 from J, leaving 11 bases between them. CDR3 coding DNA: TGTGCTAGTGGTTTGGTACATGGAGGCACCTACGAGCAGTACTTC. Its protein is CASGLVHGGTYEQYF.

The V call is TRBV7-9, the J call TRBJ1-1, with 8 bases aligning to TRBD1. The ends lost 5 bases at V and 1 base at J; junction bases unmatched: 6. The CDR3 has 15 amino acids. The germline CDR1 and CDR2 sequences are SEHNR and FQNEAQ (reference sequence). The CDR3 reads CASSPNTGGNTEAFF. The CDR3 DNA follows: TGTGCCAGCAGCCCCAACACAGGGGGGAACACTGAAGCTTTCTTT.